This is a list of T cell receptor beta chains from one sample in a study of blood T cell repertoires in COVID-19. TCRdb's copy holds only in-frame clones and misses some; the assay was immunoSEQ multiplex PCR. The sample shows roughly 150,000 clones, over 80% of them seen only once. Sample: PBMCs or T cells enriched from blood (not recorded which). The receptor source for this set is an older man who had been exposed to COVID-19. Both conserved end residues are part of each CDR3. Each record gives: D gene, J gene, clone size, V gene, CDR3 DNA, CDR3 protein. D genes are given only for firm matches. Expanded clones get a size class; other rows say once, few or many, or leave the size out.

-	TRBJ1-1	-	TRBV19	TGTGCCAGTAGGCCACTCAGGCCGAACACTGAAGCTTTCTTT	CASRPLRPNTEAFF
-	TRBJ1-3	-	TRBV3-1/TRBV3-2	TGTGCCAGCAGCCGCCCAAGATTAGGCCGGGAGGCCAACTCTGGAAACACCATATATTTT	CASSRPRLGREANSGNTIYF
-	TRBJ1-2	-	TRBV2	TGTGCCAGCAGTGAATGGTGGATGAGGGGCTACACCTTC	CASSEWWMRGYTF
TRBD1	TRBJ2-7	once	TRBV7-8	TGTGCCAGCAGCCGAGACAGGGCGACCTACGAGCAGTACTTC	CASSRDRATYEQYF
-	TRBJ1-5	-	TRBV28	TGTGCCAGCAGCCTTACTCGTAGCAATCAGCCCCAGCATTTT	CASSLTRSNQPQHF
-	TRBJ2-7	-	TRBV7-9	TGTGCCAGCAGCCGCTCGGTCGGGTTCGAGCAGTACTTC	CASSRSVGFEQYF
-	TRBJ1-1	-	TRBV3-1/TRBV3-2	TGTGCCAGTGTGAGAACAGGGCCTGTGAACACTGAAGCTTTCTTT	CASVRTGPVNTEAFF
-	TRBJ1-1	few	TRBV20-1	TGCAGTGCTAGAGCGGACACTGAAGCTTTCTTT	CSARADTEAFF
-	TRBJ1-1	-	TRBV2	TGTGCCAGCAGTGAAGCTAAGGGAGGGCTGAACACTGAAGCTTTCTTT	CASSEAKGGLNTEAFF
-	TRBJ1-6	-	TRBV15	TGTGCCACCAGCAGTAACAGGGTGAATTCACCCCTCCACTTT	CATSSNRVNSPLHF
TRBD1	TRBJ1-6	-	TRBV6-2/TRBV6-3	TGTGCCAGCAGTACTGGACAGGGGAGGACCCTCCACTTT	CASSTGQGRTLHF
-	TRBJ1-6	-	TRBV27	TGTGCCAGCAGTTCCATGCAGGGGAATTCACCCCTCCACTTT	CASSSMQGNSPLHF
-	TRBJ2-2	-	TRBV7-2	TGTGCCAGCAGCTTCAGATTTCAAAACACCGGGGAGCTGTTTTTT	CASSFRFQNTGELFF
TRBD1	TRBJ1-2	-	TRBV7-2	TGTGCCAGCAGCTTACAGGGACAGAATAACTATGGCTACACCTTC	CASSLQGQNNYGYTF
TRBD1	TRBJ2-7	-	TRBV5-5	TGTGCCAGCAGCCCGGGACAGGGGCTTGCCTACGAGCAGTACTTC	CASSPGQGLAYEQYF
TRBD2	TRBJ2-3	-	TRBV10-3	TGTGCCATCGGGTCCCCTAGCGGACGCACAGATACGCAGTATTTT	CAIGSPSGRTDTQYF
-	TRBJ1-2	-	TRBV4-3	TGCGCCAGCAGCCTGGAAACCGGGTTCAACTATGGCTACACCTTC	CASSLETGFNYGYTF
-	TRBJ2-3	-	TRBV7-2	TGTGCCAGCAGCTTTCCCGGACAGATGACAGATACGCAGTATTTT	CASSFPGQMTDTQYF
TRBD1	TRBJ2-2	-	TRBV12-5	TGTGCTAGTGGCCCCGGGGGACAGGGGAACACCGGGGAGCTGTTTTTT	CASGPGGQGNTGELFF
-	TRBJ2-5	once	TRBV5-4	TGTGCCAGCAGCGTAGGGTCCAGCGGAACTCGGGGAGAGACCCAGTACTTC	CASSVGSSGTRGETQYF
TRBD1	TRBJ2-3	-	TRBV24-1	TGTGCCACCAGTGAATACGGACAGGGTGAGAATACGCAGTATTTT	CATSEYGQGENTQYF
-	TRBJ1-3	-	TRBV6-5	TGTGCCAGCAGTTACGATTCCCAAACGAGGGGAAACACCATATATTTT	CASSYDSQTRGNTIYF
TRBD2	TRBJ2-3	-	TRBV10-2	TGCGCCAGCAGTGGTGCTGGAGCGGGAACCTCTGGCACAGATACGCAGTATTTT	CASSGAGAGTSGTDTQYF
TRBD1	TRBJ1-1	-	TRBV28	TGTGCCAGCAGTCCAGACAGGGGGCGAGGGAACACTGAAGCTTTCTTT	CASSPDRGRGNTEAFF
TRBD1	TRBJ1-6	-	TRBV3-1/TRBV3-2	TGTGCCAGCAGCCGTGCTGGAGGGGGCTCTAGCTCCTATAATTCACCCCTCCACTTT	CASSRAGGGSSSYNSPLHF
TRBD2	TRBJ2-1	-	TRBV19	TGTGCCAGTAGAGGCGGGACTAGCGGGAGCGATGAGCAGTTCTTC	CASRGGTSGSDEQFF
TRBD2	TRBJ2-1	once	TRBV5-1	TGCGCCAGCAGCCTCCGGTTTGATAGCGGGAGGGCCGGGTACAATGAGCAGTTCTTC	CASSLRFDSGRAGYNEQFF
-	TRBJ1-1	few	TRBV5-1	TGCGCCAGCAGCCTAGCAGAGGCTGAAGCTTTCTTT	CASSLAEAEAFF
-	TRBJ2-3	-	TRBV7-3	TGTGCCAGCAGCCCAGGCAGGGCTAGCACAGATACGCAGTATTTT	CASSPGRASTDTQYF
TRBD1	TRBJ1-4	-	TRBV28	TGTGCCAGCAGTTCTCAGGGGGCTAGGAGTGAAAAACTGTTTTTT	CASSSQGARSEKLFF
-	TRBJ2-4	-	TRBV6-5	TGTGCCAGCAGTTTAGCTGAAGCCAAAAACATTCAGTACTTC	CASSLAEAKNIQYF
TRBD1	TRBJ1-1	-	TRBV5-1	TGCGCCAGCAGCCGGGGGACAGGTAACACTGAAGCTTTCTTT	CASSRGTGNTEAFF
-	TRBJ1-2	few	TRBV6-2/TRBV6-3	TGTGCCAGCAGTTACGGCCTGATCTATGGCTACACCTTC	CASSYGLIYGYTF
TRBD1	TRBJ1-1	once	TRBV5-4	TGTGCCAGCAGCGTGTGGGTAGGGGGCGGGATGAACACTGAAGCTTTCTTT	CASSVWVGGGMNTEAFF
-	TRBJ2-7	-	TRBV2	TGTGCCAGCAGTGAACGCGTACTTTCCTACGAGCAGTACTTC	CASSERVLSYEQYF
-	TRBJ2-3	-	TRBV6-5	TGTGCCAGCAGTTACGGGCAGACATTGGATACGCAGTATTTT	CASSYGQTLDTQYF
TRBD1	TRBJ2-7	-	TRBV19	TGTGCCAGTAAGGCCGACAGGGGTACCTACGAGCAGTACTTC	CASKADRGTYEQYF
-	TRBJ2-7	few	TRBV4-2	TGTGCCAGCAGCCAAGATGGCACAGCCTACGAGCAGTACTTC	CASSQDGTAYEQYF
-	TRBJ2-1	-	TRBV7-6	TGTGCCAGCAGCTTAGGGCCGGGAAGGTACAATGAGCAGTTCTTC	CASSLGPGRYNEQFF
TRBD2	TRBJ2-1	-	TRBV5-1	TGCGCCAGCAGATTCGCCGGGACTAGCGGCAATGAGCAGTTCTTC	CASRFAGTSGNEQFF
-	TRBJ1-1	-	TRBV10-2	TGCGCCAGCACCCAGACGGGGACTGAAGCTTTCTTT	CASTQTGTEAFF
-	TRBJ2-7	-	TRBV6-2/TRBV6-3	TGTGCCAGCAGTTTGCCCGTGAGCTCCTACGAGCAGTACTTC	CASSLPVSSYEQYF
-	TRBJ1-2	-	TRBV7-9	TGTGCCAGCAGGACCCCAGGTGAAGACTATGGCTACACCTTC	CASRTPGEDYGYTF
TRBD2	TRBJ2-7	-	TRBV19	TGTGCCAGTAGTATAGGTTTCGGGAGGGCCTACGAGCAGTACTTC	CASSIGFGRAYEQYF